This T cell receptor beta chain was recorded in a study of T cell repertoires in cytomegalovirus infection. A remark on this clonotype: An end of the junction differs from the germline gene, which may be a read error.

This CDR3 contains 13 residues. Each CDR3 protein is one row after TCRdb ran MiXCR on the reads. The table lists 450,000 to 600,000 distinct CDR3 sequences, 10% to 12% of them singletons. Sequenced: PBMCs. This chain joins TRBV5-3 and TRBJ1-2; unclear D gene. TRBV5-3 is flagged as an ORF with uncertain function. The clonotype originates from a human donor in good health (CMV status not recorded). Some clones in this sample may be carry-over from other donors' samples. The CDR3 coding sequence is TGTGCCAGCAGCACCCTCCCTAACTATAGCTACACCTTC. Residues: CASSTLPNYSYTF.